This T cell receptor beta chain was captured by sequencing in a study of CD8+ T cells in alopecia areata. CDR1 and CDR2 (germline): SGDLS, YYNGEE. V lost 0 bases and J lost 1, with 20 bases in between. CDR3 length: 18 amino acids. Study conclusions and caveats: Mice showed clearer TCR sharing than patients did, a gap that was possibly HLA-related. Many expanded lesional clones persisted in scalp and blood during tofacitinib treatment.

Treatment: oral pan-JAK inhibitor, 5-10 mg twice daily. Those with alopecia areata gave lesional scalp punch biopsies and peripheral blood. RNA extraction was followed by reverse transcription into cDNA, which acted as the sequencing template. Sequencing was performed with immunoSEQ multiplex PCR; in TCRdb, only in-frame clones are kept and a portion is missing. The table lists under 130,000 clones, about nine tenths of them singletons. Points on this clone: Its antigen is still unknown.

Sample: CD8+ T cells sorted from blood, taken around week 31, from a patient treated with tofacitinib. The sequence was collected from a human donor with alopecia areata. This chain connects TRBV9 to TRBJ2-7; D tentatively fits TRBD1 or TRBD2 (6 bases each). Here the CDR3 reads CASSVEGHGGERSYEQYF. The CDR3 DNA reads as TGTGCCAGCAGCGTAGAGGGACACGGCGGGGAACGATCCTACGAGCAGTACTTC.